One sample yielded the 28 T cell receptor beta chains listed below, sequenced in a study of tumor and adjacent non-tumor tissue in lung cancer. No cell sorting was done before RNA was extracted from the tissue. More than 3 cm separated this lung sample from the edge of the tumor. TCRbeta libraries were built with three rounds of nested PCR, modified from ARM-PCR. TCRdb re-called the multiplex PCR reads with MiXCR, one entry per CDR3 protein. The sample consists of 80,000 to 100,000 distinct CDR3 sequences, 80% of them appearing once. Sequences were obtained from distant non-tumor lung tissue. These receptor sequences come from a man aged 55 to 70 with small cell lung cancer.

As concerns this clonotype: The junction departs from the called germline gene at one end, perhaps through a read error. The rearrangement uses TRBV29-1 and TRBJ2-3; TRBD1 or TRBD2 may be the D gene (5 bases each). This CDR3 has 14 amino acids. Germline loops: CDR1 SQVTM, CDR2 ANQGSEA. CDR3 sequence (DNA): TGTAGCGTCGATCCAAAGGGGAACGAAGATACGCAGTATTTT. Translating it yields CSVDPKGNEDTQYF.

As concerns this clonotype: At one end the junction does not follow the germline gene, possibly because of a read error. The rearrangement uses TRBV6-1 and TRBJ2-1; 10 bases line up with TRBD2. CDR1 and CDR2 (germline): MNHNS, SASEGT. The CDR3 length is 17 residues. This CDR3 reads CASSEESRQREGNGQSF. DNA of the CDR3: TGTGCCAGCAGTGAAGAAAGTAGGCAGCGGGAGGGAAATGGGCAGTCCTTC.

On this clonotype: One junction end does not reproduce the germline sequence, and a read error may be involved. The DNA for the CDR3 is TGTGTCAGCAGTTCAAGAGAGAGCAATCAGCCCCGGCATTTT. Amino acids: CVSSSRESNQPRHF. The chain recombines TRBV12-3 or TRBV12-4 with TRBJ1-5; D gene uncertain. This CDR3 contains 14 residues.

Points on this clonotype: Germline and junction disagree at one end, which may indicate a read error. The chain carries TRBV7-8 and TRBJ2-3, with 9 bases identical to TRBD1. Germline CDR1 SGHVS, CDR2 FQNEAQ. The CDR3 is 18 residues long. The CDR3 reads CARSSTGTGRLITDAQYF. The CDR3 DNA reads as TGTGCCAGGAGCTCCACCGGGACAGGGCGTTTAATCACAGATGCGCAGTATTTT.

Details on this clonotype: Germline is not matched at one junction end, which may reflect a read error. Here the CDR3 reads CTSSFSETDTWELFF. In nucleotides, the CDR3 is TGTACCAGCAGTTTCTCTGAGACAGACACCTGGGAGCTGTTTTTT. The V gene is TRBV12-3 or TRBV12-4, the J gene TRBJ2-2, with D possibly matching TRBD1 (5 bases). This CDR3 spans 15 amino acids.

The V and J genes are TRBV2 and TRBJ2-3; TRBD2 matches at 7 bases. CDR1 SNHLY and CDR2 FYNNEI come from the germline V gene. This CDR3 has 15 amino acids. J lost 2 bases, V lost 7 bases, and 9 bases had no gene match. The CDR3 bases are TGTGCCAGCATCACTAGCGTGAGGATCACAGATACGCAGTATTTT. This encodes CASITSVRITDTQYF.

Worth noting for this clonotype: A read error may account for a junction end that differs from germline. The chain links TRBV4-1 to TRBJ2-2; TRBD1 aligns across 8 bases. CDR1 and CDR2 from the germline V gene are MGHRA and YSYEKL. The CDR3 covers 15 residues. CDR3 bases: TGCGCCAGCGGCTACAGGGGGGCCTATACCGGGGAGCTATTTTTT. It translates to CASGYRGAYTGELFF.

Concerning this clonotype: A much larger clone differs by one base, so this may be a read error. The J gene is TRBJ2-3, the V gene TRBV7-8; a possible D gene is TRBD1 (5 bases). Between the trimmed V and J ends, which lost 5 bases and 2 bases, there was a span of 14 bases. The germline CDR1 and CDR2 sequences are SGHVS and FQNEAQ. This CDR3 has 15 residues. CDR3 amino acids: CASSPYQGYTDTQYF. In nucleotides, the CDR3 is TGTGCCAGCAGCCCCTATCAGGGATACACAGATACGCAGTATTTT.

A note on this clonotype: A much bigger clone sits one base away, suggesting this may be a read error. V is TRBV28 and J is TRBJ2-4; 13 bases map to TRBD2. Germline loops: CDR1 MDHEN, CDR2 SYDVKM. This CDR3 is built from 16 residues. As DNA, the CDR3 is TGTGCCAGCAGTTTAACTAGCGGGAGGGGTTTAAACGTTCAGTACTTC. It specifies CASSLTSGRGLNVQYF.

Note on this clonotype: The junction and the germline gene differ at one end; a read error may be behind it. This chain joins TRBV6-1 and TRBJ1-2; TRBD1 is a possible D gene (6 bases). Germline V lookup: CDR1 MNHNS, CDR2 SASEGT. This CDR3 has 14 amino acids. In DNA form, the CDR3 reads TGTGCCAGCACGTTTTCCCGGGACAATCATGGTTACACCTTC. Its translation: CASTFSRDNHGYTF.

Regarding this clonotype: One junction end does not reproduce the germline sequence, and a read error may be involved. The J gene is TRBJ1-1, the V gene TRBV29-1, with 7 bases fitting TRBD1. The CDR3 totals 12 residues. Germline values: CDR1 SQVTM, CDR2 ANQGSEA. CDR3 DNA sequence: TGCAGCGTGAGGGGAGACAGGGAAGGGGCTATCTTT. It specifies CSVRGDREGAIF.

The V and J genes are TRBV12-3 or TRBV12-4 and TRBJ2-1, with D perhaps matching TRBD2 (6 bases). The CDR3 is 12 amino acids. The CDR3 DNA follows: TGTAGCAGCATGCGGGGCTATAATGAGCAGTTCTTC. It specifies CSSMRGYNEQFF.

This clonotype was seen once. The gene calls are TRBV6-2 or TRBV6-3 and TRBJ2-7; perhaps TRBD1 as D (5 bases). Germline loops: CDR1 MNHEY, CDR2 SVGEGT. The CDR3 covers 13 residues. This CDR3 reads CASIYDSSYQEYV. CDR3 DNA sequence: TGTGCCAGCATTTACGACAGCTCCTACCAGGAGTACGTC.

On this clonotype: The junction shows a germline mismatch at one end, possibly a read error. The chain has TRBV11-3 and TRBJ2-7; unclear D gene. This CDR3 is built from 12 residues. Per the germline V gene, CDR1 is SGHNT and CDR2 is YENEEA. CDR3 protein: CASSLAGYGQYF. The DNA of the CDR3 is TGTGCCAGCAGCTTAGCCGGGTACGGGCAGTACTTC.

This clonotype was picked up a small number of times. The chain joins TRBV29-1 to TRBJ2-3; D uncertain. The V gene lost 4 bases and the J gene lost 4 bases, with 12 bases spanning the gap. The CDR3 runs to 13 residues. Germline V CDR1 and CDR2: SQVTM, ANQGSEA. DNA of the CDR3: TGCAGCGTTGCAACTGAAATGGCAGATACGCAGTATTTT. Translating it yields CSVATEMADTQYF.

This clonotype was detected many times. The gene calls are TRBV20-1 and TRBJ2-1, with a possible D match to TRBD2 (5 bases). The germline V gene encodes CDR1 DFQATT and CDR2 SNEGSKA (reference sequence). The CDR3 has 13 residues. In DNA, the CDR3 is TGCAGCGTCATCCCCCGGGGTTGGGGTGAGCAGTTCTTC. Its protein product is CSVIPRGWGEQFF.

In the case of this clonotype: Relative to the germline gene, one junction end is altered; a read error may explain this. V is TRBV12-3 or TRBV12-4 and J is TRBJ2-2; D is unclear. The CDR3 totals 13 residues. The CDR3 loop is CASTSASWRELFF. CDR3 nucleotide sequence: TGCGCCAGCACCTCTGCCTCCTGGAGGGAGCTGTTTTTT.

Remarks on this clonotype: Sequence at one end of the junction differs from germline and may be a read error. The V and J genes are TRBV6-2 or TRBV6-3 and TRBJ2-7, with 9 bases that match TRBD2. CDR3 size: 14 residues. Germline V gene sequence: CDR1 MNHEY, CDR2 SVGEGT. The CDR3 reads CDSKIAGAYMEQYF. The CDR3 region has the DNA TGTGACAGCAAGATAGCGGGAGCCTATATGGAGCAGTACTTC.

For this clonotype: Germline is not matched at one junction end, which may reflect a read error. This chain connects TRBV4-1 to TRBJ2-7; TRBD2 aligns across 7 bases. From germline, CDR1 is MGHRA and CDR2 YSYEKL. The CDR3 is made up of 14 amino acids. CDR3 nucleotides: TGCGCCAGTAGCCGGCCGGGGGGAGACTACGAGCAGTACTTC. Translated: CASSRPGGDYEQYF.

About this clonotype: Mismatch with germline at one junction end may stem from a read error. The chain has TRBV6-5 and TRBJ2-7, with TRBD1 matching 7 bases. Per the germline V gene, CDR1 is MNHEY and CDR2 is SVGAGI. The CDR3 has 17 amino acids. The CDR3 DNA is TGTACCAGCAGCCGCCATCCCTCCTCAGGGGACAGTCACGAGCAGTACTTC. It yields the protein CTSSRHPSSGDSHEQYF.

This clonotype was picked up a small number of times. Possible read error: a much larger clone is one base away. V gene TRBV11-2 combines with J gene TRBJ1-6; 7 nucleotides line up with TRBD1. This CDR3 comprises 15 residues. CDR1 SGHAT and CDR2 FQNNGV come from the germline V gene. The CDR3 DNA is TGTGCCAGCAGCCGGGCTGGACAGGTTAATCCACCCCTCCACTTT. It encodes CASSRAGQVNPPLHF.

CDR3 sequence (DNA): TGTGCCAGCAGCTTCACTTTAGATACGCAGTATTTT. Its protein is CASSFTLDTQYF. The rearrangement links TRBV11-2 to TRBJ2-3; D not resolved. CDR1 is SGHAT, CDR2 FQNNGV, per germline. The CDR3 totals 12 residues. V shed 3 bases and J shed 5 bases, with 6 bases lying between them.

V is TRBV7-9 and J is TRBJ1-6; 10 bases line up with TRBD1. The germline V gene has CDR1 SEHNR and CDR2 FQNEAQ (reference sequence). Germline trimming cut 1 base from V and 6 bases from J; bases unmatched to any gene: 3. There are 16 residues in the CDR3. CDR3 nucleotides: TGTGCCAGCAGCTTAGGGACAGGGGGTCCTAATTCACCCCTCCACTTT. It is translated as CASSLGTGGPNSPLHF.

This clonotype was counted once. The CDR3 does not close with the conserved phenylalanine or tryptophan, likely indicating a read error. CDR3 nucleotides: TGTGCCAACCGGAAGGGTGGGGGGAAGCAGCCCCAGCATCTT. Translation gives CANRKGGGKQPQHL. This chain links TRBV12-3 or TRBV12-4 with TRBJ1-5, with D possibly being TRBD1 (5 bases). The CDR3 runs to 14 residues. V lost 10 bases and J lost 7, with 20 bases in between.

The chain recombines TRBV4-2 with TRBJ2-5; 8 nucleotides line up with TRBD2. The CDR3 runs to 18 residues. Trimming at V came to 5 bases and at J to 5 bases, leaving 19 bases not matched to a gene. Per the germline V gene, CDR1 is LGHNA and CDR2 is YNFKEQ. The CDR3 bases are TGTGCCAGCAGCAAAGCCAGCGGGAGTAACTCTGGGGGGGAGACCCAGTACTTC. Its protein is CASSKASGSNSGGETQYF.

This clonotype was found a few times. This rearrangement joins TRBV30 to TRBJ2-1; D tentatively reads TRBD1 or TRBD2 (5 bases each). V was cut by 0 bases and J by 7 bases, with 19 bases left in between. The CDR3 has 16 amino acids. CDR1 GTSNPN and CDR2 SVGIG come from the germline V gene (reference sequence). CDR3 region: CAWSVRPHVWGNEQFF. The CDR3 DNA follows: TGTGCCTGGAGTGTAAGGCCTCATGTTTGGGGGAATGAGCAGTTCTTC.

The chain recombines TRBV11-2 with TRBJ2-1; D perhaps matches TRBD1 (5 bases). The CDR3 covers 17 residues. Germline lookup yields CDR1 SGHAT and CDR2 FQNNGV. V lost 1 base and J 14 bases, leaving 27 bases between the germline ends. The CDR3 DNA reads TGTGCCAGCAGCTTAGTGACAGCCCAGAGCTCTTACAATGGGAAGTTCTTC. Amino acids: CASSLVTAQSSYNGKFF.

This sequence joins TRBV11-2 and TRBJ2-1; 14 bases are a match to TRBD2. V trimming: 4 bases; J trimming: 14 bases; junction bases outside the gene matches: 22. The germline V gene has CDR1 SGHAT and CDR2 FQNNGV. The CDR3 totals 19 residues. CDR3 sequence: CASSSGGGTSGSIYNEEFF. Written as DNA, the CDR3 is TGTGCCAGCAGCTCCGGGGGGGGGACTAGCGGGAGTATCTACAATGAAGAGTTCTTC.